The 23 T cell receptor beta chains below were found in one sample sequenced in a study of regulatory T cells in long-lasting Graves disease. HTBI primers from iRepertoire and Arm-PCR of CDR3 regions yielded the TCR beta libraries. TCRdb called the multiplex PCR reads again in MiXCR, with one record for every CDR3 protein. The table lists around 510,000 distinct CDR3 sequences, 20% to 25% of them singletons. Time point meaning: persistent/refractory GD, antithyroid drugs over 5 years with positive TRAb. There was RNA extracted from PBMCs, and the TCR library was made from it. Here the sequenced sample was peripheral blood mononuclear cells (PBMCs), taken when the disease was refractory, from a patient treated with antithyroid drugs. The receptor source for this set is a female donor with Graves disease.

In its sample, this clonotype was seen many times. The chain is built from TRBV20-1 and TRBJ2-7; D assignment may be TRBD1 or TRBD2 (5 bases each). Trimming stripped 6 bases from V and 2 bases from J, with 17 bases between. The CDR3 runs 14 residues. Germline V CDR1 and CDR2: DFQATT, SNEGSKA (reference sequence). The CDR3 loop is CSAGRVDNTYEQYF. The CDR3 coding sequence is TGCAGTGCCGGGCGGGTGGACAACACCTACGAGCAGTACTTC.

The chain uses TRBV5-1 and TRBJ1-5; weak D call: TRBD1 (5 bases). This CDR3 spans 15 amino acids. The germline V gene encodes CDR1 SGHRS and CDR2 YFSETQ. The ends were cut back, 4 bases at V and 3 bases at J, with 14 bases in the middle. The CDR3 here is CASSPGGVYNQPQHF. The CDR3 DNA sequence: TGCGCCAGCAGCCCGGGGGGGGTTTACAATCAGCCCCAGCATTTT.

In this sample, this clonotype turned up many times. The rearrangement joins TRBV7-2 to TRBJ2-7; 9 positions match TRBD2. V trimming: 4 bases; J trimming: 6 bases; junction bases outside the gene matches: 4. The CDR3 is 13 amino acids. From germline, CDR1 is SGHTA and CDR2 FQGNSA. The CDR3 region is CASSSVAGVEQYF. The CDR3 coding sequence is TGTGCCAGCAGCTCTGTAGCGGGAGTCGAGCAGTACTTC. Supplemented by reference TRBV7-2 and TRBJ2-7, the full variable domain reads GAGVSQSPSNKVTEKGKDVELRCDPISGHTALYWYRQSLGQGLEFLIYFQGNSAPDKSGLPSDRFSAERTGGSVSTLTIQRTQQEDSAVYLCASSSVAGVEQYFGPGTRLTVT.

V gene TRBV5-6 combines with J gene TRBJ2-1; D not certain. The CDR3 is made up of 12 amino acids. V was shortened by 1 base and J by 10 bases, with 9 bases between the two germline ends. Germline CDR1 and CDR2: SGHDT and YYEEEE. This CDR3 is CASSLTWKEQFF. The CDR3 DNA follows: TGTGCCAGCAGCTTGACGTGGAAGGAGCAGTTCTTC.

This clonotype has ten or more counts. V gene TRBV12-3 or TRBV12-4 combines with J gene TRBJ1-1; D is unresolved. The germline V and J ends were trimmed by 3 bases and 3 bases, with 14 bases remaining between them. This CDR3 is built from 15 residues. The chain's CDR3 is CASSFPQLGHTEAFF. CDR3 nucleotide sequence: TGTGCCAGCAGTTTTCCCCAGCTTGGCCACACTGAAGCTTTCTTT.

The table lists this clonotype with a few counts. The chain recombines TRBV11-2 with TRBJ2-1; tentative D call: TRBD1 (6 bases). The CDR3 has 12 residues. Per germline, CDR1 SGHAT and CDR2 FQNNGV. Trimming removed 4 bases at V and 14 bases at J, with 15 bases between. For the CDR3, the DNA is TGTGCCAGCAGCTACATTCAGGGGACGGAGTTCTTC. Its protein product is CASSYIQGTEFF. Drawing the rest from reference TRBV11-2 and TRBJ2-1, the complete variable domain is EAGVAQSPRYKIIEKRQSVAFWCNPISGHATLYWYQQILGQGPKLLIQFQNNGVVDDSQLPKDRFSAERLKGVDSTLKIQPAKLEDSAVYLCASSYIQGTEFFGPGTRLTVL.

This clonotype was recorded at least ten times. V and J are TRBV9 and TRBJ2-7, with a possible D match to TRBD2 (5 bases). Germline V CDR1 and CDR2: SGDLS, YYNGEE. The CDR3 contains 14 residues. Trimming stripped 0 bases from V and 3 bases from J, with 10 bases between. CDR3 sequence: CASSVGGEGYEQYF. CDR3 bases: TGTGCCAGCAGCGTAGGGGGAGAGGGCTACGAGCAGTACTTC.

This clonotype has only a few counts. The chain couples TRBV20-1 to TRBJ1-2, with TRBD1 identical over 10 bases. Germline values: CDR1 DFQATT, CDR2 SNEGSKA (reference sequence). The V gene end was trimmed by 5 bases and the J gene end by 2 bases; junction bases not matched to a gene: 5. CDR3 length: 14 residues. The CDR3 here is CSAYRDRGNYGYTF. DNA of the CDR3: TGCAGTGCTTACCGGGACAGGGGAAACTATGGCTACACCTTC.

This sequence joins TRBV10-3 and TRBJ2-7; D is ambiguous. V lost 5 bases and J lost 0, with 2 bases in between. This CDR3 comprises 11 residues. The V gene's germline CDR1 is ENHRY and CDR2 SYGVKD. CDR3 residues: CAISFSYEQYF. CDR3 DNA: TGTGCCATCAGTTTCTCCTACGAGCAGTACTTC.

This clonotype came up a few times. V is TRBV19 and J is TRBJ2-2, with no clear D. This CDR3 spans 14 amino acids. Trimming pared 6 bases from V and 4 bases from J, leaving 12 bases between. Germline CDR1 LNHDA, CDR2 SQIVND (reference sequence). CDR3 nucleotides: TGTGCCAGTAGCCCTTCACAGAGCACCGGGGAGCTGTTTTTT. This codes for CASSPSQSTGELFF.

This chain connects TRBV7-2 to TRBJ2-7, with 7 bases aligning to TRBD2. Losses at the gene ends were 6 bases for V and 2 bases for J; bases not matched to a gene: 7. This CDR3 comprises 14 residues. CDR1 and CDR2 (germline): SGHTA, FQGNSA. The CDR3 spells CASSHGGTPYEQYF. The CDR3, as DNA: TGTGCCAGCAGTCACGGGGGGACCCCCTACGAGCAGTACTTC.

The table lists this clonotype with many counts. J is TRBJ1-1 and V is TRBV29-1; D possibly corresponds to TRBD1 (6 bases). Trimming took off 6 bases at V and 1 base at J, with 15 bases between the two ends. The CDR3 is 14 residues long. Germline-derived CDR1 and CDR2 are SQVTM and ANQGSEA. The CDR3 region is CSVWQGHPNTEAFF. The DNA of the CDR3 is TGCAGCGTCTGGCAGGGACACCCGAACACTGAAGCTTTCTTT.

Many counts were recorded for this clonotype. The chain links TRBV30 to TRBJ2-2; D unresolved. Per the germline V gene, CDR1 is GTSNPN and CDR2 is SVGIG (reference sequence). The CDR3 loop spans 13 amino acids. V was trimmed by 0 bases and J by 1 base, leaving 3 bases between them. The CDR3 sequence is CAWSVVNTGELFF. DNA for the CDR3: TGTGCCTGGAGTGTGGTGAACACCGGGGAGCTGTTTTTT. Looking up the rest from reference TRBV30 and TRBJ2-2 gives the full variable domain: SQTIHQWPATLVQPVGSPLSLECTVEGTSNPNLYWYRQAAGRGLQLLFYSVGIGQISSEVPQNLSASRPQDRQFILSSKKLLLSDSGFYLCAWSVVNTGELFFGEGSRLTVL.

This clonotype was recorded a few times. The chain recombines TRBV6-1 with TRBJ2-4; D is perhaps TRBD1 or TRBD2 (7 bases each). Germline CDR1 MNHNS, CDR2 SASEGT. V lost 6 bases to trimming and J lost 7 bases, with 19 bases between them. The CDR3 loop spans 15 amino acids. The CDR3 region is CASSRGGEGANIQYF. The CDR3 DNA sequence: TGTGCCAGCAGCCGAGGCGGGGAGGGGGCTAACATTCAGTACTTC.

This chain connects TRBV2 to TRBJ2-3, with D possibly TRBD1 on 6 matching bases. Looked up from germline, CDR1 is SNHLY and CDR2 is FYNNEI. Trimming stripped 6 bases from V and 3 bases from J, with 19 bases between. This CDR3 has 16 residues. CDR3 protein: CASRKLRGMGTDTQYF. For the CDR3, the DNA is TGTGCCAGCAGAAAACTCAGGGGAATGGGGACAGATACGCAGTATTTT.

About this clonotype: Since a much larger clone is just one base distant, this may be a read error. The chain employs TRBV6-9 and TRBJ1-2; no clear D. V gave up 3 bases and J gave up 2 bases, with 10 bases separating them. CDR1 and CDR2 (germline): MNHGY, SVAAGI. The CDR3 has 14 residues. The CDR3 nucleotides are TGTGCCAGCAGTTACCCGCGACGGAACTATGGCTACACCTTC. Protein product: CASSYPRRNYGYTF.

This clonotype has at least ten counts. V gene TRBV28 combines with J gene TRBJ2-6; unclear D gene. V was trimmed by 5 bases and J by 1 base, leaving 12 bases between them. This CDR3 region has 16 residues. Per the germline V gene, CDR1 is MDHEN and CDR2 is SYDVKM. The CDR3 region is CASSPLLGSGANVLTF. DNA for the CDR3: TGTGCCAGCAGTCCCCTCTTGGGGTCTGGGGCCAACGTCCTGACTTTC.

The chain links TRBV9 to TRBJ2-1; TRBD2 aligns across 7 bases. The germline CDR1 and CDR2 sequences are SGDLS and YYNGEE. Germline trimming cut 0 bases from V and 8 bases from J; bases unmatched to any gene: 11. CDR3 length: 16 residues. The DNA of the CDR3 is TGTGCCAGCAGCGTAGGAGGCTCGTGGGAGGGCCATGAGCAGTTCTTC. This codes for CASSVGGSWEGHEQFF.

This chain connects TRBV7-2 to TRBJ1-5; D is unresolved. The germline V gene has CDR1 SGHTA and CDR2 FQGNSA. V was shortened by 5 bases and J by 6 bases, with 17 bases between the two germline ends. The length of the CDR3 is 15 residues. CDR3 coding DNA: TGTGCCAGCAGCCCGGCGGTGGTTACGGGTCAGCCCCAGCATTTT. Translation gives CASSPAVVTGQPQHF.

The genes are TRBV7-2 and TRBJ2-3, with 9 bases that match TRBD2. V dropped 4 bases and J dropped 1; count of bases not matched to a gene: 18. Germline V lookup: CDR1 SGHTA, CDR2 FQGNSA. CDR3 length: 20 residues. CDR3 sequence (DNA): TGTGCCAGCAGCTCCCCCGCACTCAGCGGGAGGATGGCTGGCACAGATACGCAGTATTTT. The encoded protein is CASSSPALSGRMAGTDTQYF.

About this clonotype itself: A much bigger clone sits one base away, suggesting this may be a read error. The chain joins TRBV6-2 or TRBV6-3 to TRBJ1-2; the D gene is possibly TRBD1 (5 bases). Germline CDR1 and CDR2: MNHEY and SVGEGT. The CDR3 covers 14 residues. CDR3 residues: CASSTGGRDYGYIF. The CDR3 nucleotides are TGTGCCAGCAGTACGGGGGGTCGGGACTATGGCTACATCTTC.

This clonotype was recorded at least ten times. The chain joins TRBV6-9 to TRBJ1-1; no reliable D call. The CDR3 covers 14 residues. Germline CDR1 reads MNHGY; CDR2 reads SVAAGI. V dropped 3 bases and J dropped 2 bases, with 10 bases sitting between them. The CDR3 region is CASSYLALNTEAFF. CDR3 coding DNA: TGTGCCAGCAGTTACTTGGCCCTAAACACTGAAGCTTTCTTT.

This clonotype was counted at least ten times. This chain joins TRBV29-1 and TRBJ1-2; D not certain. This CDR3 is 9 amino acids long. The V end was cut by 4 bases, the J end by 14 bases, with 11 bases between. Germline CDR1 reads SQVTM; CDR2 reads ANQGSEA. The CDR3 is CSVGQALTF. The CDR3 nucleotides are TGCAGCGTTGGGCAGGCTCTAACCTTC.